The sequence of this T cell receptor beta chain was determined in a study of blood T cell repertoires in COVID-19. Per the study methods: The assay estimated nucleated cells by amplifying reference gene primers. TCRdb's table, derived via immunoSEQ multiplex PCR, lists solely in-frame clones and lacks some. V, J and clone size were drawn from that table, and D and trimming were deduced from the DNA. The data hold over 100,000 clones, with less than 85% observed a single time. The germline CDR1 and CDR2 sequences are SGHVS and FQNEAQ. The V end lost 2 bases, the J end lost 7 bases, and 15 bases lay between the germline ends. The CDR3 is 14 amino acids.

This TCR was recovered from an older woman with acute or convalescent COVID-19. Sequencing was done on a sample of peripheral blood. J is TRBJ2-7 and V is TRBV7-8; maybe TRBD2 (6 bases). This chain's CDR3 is CASSLFSGSREQYF. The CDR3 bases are TGTGCCAGCAGCTTATTTTCCGGGAGTCGGGAGCAGTACTTC. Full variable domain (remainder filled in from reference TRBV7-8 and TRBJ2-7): GAGVSQSPRYKVAKRGQDVALRCDPISGHVSLFWYQQALGQGPEFLTYFQNEAQLDKSGLPSDRFFAERPEGSVSTLKIQRTQQEDSAVYLCASSLFSGSREQYFGPGTRLTVT.